Described below is a single TCR beta chain sequence and its context. Its matching antigen is unknown. The data stem from a study of T cell responses to AZD1222 COVID-19 vaccine. The wider study: Pooled in the analysis were second doses at about 4 or about 12 weeks.

Findings and caveats of the study: Most donors were white British, females outnumbered males, and clonal diversity was possibly underestimated. Among spike-specific TCRs, nearly half reportedly target unmutated variant regions. Vaccine-related CD4 TCRs covered spike, predominating at 160-218 and 743-854.

The CDR3 is made up of 16 amino acids. With V trimmed by 8 bases and J by 2 bases, 9 bases remained unmatched. Germline loops: CDR1 KGHSH, CDR2 LQKENI. The repertoire was sequenced with immunoSEQ multiplex PCR; TCRdb's copy has only in-frame clones and lacks some. The sample has some 200,000 clones, around 90% seen once. The sample in question was peripheral blood, obtained on day 0 of AZD1222 vaccination. This sequence originates from an adult in good health. This chain uses TRBV18 with TRBJ2-3; 11 bases align to TRBD2. The CDR3 loop is CASHPPTSGNTDTQYF. CDR3 bases: TGTGCCAGCCACCCCCCGACTAGCGGGAACACAGATACGCAGTATTTT.